This T cell receptor beta chain was recovered during a study of low-dose radiotherapy and immunotherapy resistance in tumors. Study background: Every six weeks patients received intravenous ipilimumab 1 mg/kg, and every two weeks they received intravenous nivolumab 240 mg. Oral aspirin 300 mg was taken by patients daily for four cycles from cycle 1 day 1.

Time point: before trial treatment. Primers targeting TRAV and TRBV primed first-strand cDNA, covering alpha and beta chains. Amplification of TCRs used a constant-region primer and V-primer adapter for roughly 20 PCR cycles. TCRdb reprocessed the reads via MiXCR and lists one record per CDR3 protein. The repertoire consists of around 68,000 distinct CDR3 sequences, with around 27% occurring once and the leading ten covering about 6.6%. The CDR3 is 16 residues long. Germline CDR1 SGHNT, CDR2 YYREEE (reference sequence). V lost 4 bases, J lost 2 bases, and 13 bases lay in between. This TCR derives from a male donor with rectosigmoid adenocarcinoma. The chain joins TRBV5-4 to TRBJ2-6; a weak D match, TRBD1 (6 bases). The sample in question was PBMCs, obtained before treatment. CDR3 region: CASSRGPGAGANVLTF. CDR3 nucleotide sequence: TGTGCCAGCAGCCGAGGACCAGGGGCTGGGGCCAACGTCCTGACTTTC.